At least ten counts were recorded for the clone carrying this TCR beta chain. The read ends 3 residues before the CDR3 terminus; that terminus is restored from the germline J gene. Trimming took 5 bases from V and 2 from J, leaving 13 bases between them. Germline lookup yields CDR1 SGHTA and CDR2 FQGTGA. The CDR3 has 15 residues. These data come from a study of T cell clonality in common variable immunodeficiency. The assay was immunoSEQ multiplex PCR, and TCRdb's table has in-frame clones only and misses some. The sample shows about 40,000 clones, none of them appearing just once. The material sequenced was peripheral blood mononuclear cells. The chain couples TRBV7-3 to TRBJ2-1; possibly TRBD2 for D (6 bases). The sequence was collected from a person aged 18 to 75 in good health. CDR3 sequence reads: CASSPGLLTYNEQFF. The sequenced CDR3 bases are TGTGCCAGCAGCCCAGGACTATTAACCTACAATGAG. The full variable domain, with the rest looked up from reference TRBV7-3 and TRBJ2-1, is GAGVSQTPSNKVTEKGKYVELRCDPISGHTALYWYRQSLGQGPEFLIYFQGTGAADDSGLPNDRFFAVRPEGSVSTLKIQRTERGDSAVYLCASSPGLLTYNEQFFGPGTRLTVL.